This T cell receptor (beta chain) stems from a study of graft-versus-host responses after intestinal transplantation. Study-level points and caveats: Analysis identified GvH clones in recipient marrow, with some appearing first in ileum or blood.

The data were produced by immunoSEQ multiplex PCR, yet TCRdb's version contains in-frame clones alone and is incomplete. The sample gives tens of thousands of clones, less than 95% of which show up once; approximately 0.19% is in the top ten. About this clone itself: The antigen remains undetermined.

The ends were cut back, 5 bases at V and 7 bases at J, with 14 bases in the middle. Germline CDR1 is GTSNPN and CDR2 is SVGIG (reference sequence). The CDR3 covers 12 residues. The TCR comes from a human donor who was the organ donor for an intestinal transplant. This chain connects TRBV30 to TRBJ1-1; possibly TRBD1 for D (6 bases). The sequenced sample was unstimulated CD4+ T cells sorted from spleen or lymph node cells, obtained before transplant. This CDR3 reads CAWQGRLNEAFF. The DNA for the CDR3 is TGTGCCTGGCAGGGGCGGTTGAATGAAGCTTTCTTT.